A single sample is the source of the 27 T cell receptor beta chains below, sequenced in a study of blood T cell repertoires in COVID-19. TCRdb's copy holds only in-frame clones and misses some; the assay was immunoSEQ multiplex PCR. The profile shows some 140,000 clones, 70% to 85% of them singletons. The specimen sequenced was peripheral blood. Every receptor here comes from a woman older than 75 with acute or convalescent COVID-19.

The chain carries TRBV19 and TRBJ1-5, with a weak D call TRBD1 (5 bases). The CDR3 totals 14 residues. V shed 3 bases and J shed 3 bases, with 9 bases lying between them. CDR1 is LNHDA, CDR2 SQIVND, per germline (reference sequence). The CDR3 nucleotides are TGTGCCAGTAGTATTCGACAGACCAATCAGCCCCAGCATTTT. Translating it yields CASSIRQTNQPQHF.

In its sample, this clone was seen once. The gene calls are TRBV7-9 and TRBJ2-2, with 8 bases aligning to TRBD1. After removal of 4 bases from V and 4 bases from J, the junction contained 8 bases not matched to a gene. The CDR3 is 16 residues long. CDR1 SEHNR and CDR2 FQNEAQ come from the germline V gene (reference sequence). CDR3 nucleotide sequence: TGTGCCAGCAGCTCGATGTTGGACAGGGCCACCGGGGAGCTGTTTTTT. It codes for CASSSMLDRATGELFF.

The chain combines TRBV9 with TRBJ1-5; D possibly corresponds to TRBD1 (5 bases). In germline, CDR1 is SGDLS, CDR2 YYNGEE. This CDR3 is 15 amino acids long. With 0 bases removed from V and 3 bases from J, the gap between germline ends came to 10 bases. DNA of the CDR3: TGTGCCAGCAGCGTAGGGAGACAGCCCAATCAGCCCCAGCATTTT. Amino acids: CASSVGRQPNQPQHF. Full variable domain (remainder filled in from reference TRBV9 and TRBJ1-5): DSGVTQTPKHLITATGQRVTLRCSPRSGDLSVYWYQQSLDQGLQFLIQYYNGEERAKGNILERFSAQQFPDLHSELNLSSLELGDSALYFCASSVGRQPNQPQHFGDGTRLSIL.

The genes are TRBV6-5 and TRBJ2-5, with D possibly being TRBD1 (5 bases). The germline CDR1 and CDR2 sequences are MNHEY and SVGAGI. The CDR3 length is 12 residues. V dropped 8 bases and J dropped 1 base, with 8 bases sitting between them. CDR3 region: CASRQFQETQYF. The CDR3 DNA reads TGTGCCAGCCGACAGTTCCAAGAGACCCAGTACTTC.

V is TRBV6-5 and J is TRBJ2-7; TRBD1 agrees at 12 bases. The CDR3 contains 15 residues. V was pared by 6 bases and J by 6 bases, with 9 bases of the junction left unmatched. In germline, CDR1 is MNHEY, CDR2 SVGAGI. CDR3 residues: CASRGTGGWSREQYF. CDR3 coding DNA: TGTGCCAGCAGGGGGACAGGGGGCTGGTCTCGCGAGCAGTACTTC.

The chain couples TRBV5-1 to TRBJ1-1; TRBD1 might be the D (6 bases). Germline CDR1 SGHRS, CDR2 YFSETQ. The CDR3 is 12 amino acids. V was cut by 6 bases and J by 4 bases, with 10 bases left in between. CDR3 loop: CASTSDSTEAFF. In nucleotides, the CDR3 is TGCGCCAGCACCTCGGACAGCACTGAAGCTTTCTTT.

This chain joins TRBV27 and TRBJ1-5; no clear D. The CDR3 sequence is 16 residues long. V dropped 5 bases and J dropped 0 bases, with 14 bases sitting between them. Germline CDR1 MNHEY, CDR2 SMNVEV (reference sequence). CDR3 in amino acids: CASSRPGSYSNQPQHF. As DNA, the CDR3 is TGTGCCAGCAGTCGACCTGGTAGCTATAGCAATCAGCCCCAGCATTTT.

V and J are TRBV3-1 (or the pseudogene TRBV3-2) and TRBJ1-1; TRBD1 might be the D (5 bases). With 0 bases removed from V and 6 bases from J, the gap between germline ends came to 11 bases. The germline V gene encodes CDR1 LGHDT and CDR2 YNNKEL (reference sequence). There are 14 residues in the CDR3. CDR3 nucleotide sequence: TGTGCCAGCAGCCAAGAATGGGGCCCTTCTGAAGCTTTCTTT. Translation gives CASSQEWGPSEAFF.

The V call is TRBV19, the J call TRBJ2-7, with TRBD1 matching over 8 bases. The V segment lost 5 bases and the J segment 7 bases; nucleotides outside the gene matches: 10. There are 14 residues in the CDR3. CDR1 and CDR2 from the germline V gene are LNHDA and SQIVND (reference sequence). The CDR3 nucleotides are TGTGCCAGTAGTCCGGGGACAGGCCCTTGGGAGCAGTACTTC. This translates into CASSPGTGPWEQYF.

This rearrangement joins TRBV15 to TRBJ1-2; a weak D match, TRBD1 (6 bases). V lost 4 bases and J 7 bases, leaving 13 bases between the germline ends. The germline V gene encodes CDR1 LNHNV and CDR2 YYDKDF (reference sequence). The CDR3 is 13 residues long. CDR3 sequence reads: CATSTSDRFGYTF. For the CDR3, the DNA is TGTGCCACCAGCACGTCGGACAGATTTGGCTACACCTTC.

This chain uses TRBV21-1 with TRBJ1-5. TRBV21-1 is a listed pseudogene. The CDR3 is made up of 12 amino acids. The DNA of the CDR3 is TGTGCCAGCAGCAAAGGGGGGGGGTCGTGGCATTTT. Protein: CASSKGGGSWHF.

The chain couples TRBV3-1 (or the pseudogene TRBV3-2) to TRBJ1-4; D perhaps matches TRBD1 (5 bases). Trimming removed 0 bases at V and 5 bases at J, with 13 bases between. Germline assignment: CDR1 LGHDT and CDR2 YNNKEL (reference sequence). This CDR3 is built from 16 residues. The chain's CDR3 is CASSQEFGRGNEKLFF. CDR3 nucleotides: TGTGCCAGCAGCCAAGAGTTCGGTCGGGGGAATGAAAAACTGTTTTTT.

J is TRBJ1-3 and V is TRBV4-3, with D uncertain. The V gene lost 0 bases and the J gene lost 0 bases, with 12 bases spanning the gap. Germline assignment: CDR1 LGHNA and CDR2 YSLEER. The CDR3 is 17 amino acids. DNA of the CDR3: TGCGCCAGCAGCCAAGAACGATACAGCCCCTCTGGAAACACCATATATTTT. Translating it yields CASSQERYSPSGNTIYF.

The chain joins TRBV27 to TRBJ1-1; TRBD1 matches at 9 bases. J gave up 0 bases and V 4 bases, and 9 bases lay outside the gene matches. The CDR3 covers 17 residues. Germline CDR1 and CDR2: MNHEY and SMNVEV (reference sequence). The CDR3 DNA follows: TGTGCCAGCAGTTGGTACCCGGGACAGGGAATGAACACTGAAGCTTTCTTT. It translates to CASSWYPGQGMNTEAFF.

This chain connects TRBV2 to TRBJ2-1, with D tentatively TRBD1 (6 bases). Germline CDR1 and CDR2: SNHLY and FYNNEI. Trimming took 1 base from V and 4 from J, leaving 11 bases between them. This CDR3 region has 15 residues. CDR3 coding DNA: TGTGCCAGCAGTGAAGGCAGGGGTCGGTACAATGAGCAGTTCTTC. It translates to CASSEGRGRYNEQFF.

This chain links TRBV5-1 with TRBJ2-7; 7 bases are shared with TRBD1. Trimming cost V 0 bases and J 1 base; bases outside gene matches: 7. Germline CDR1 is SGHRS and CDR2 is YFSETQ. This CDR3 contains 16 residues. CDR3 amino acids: CASSLGGTVTSYEQYF. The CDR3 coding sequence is TGCGCCAGCAGCTTGGGGGGGACAGTGACTTCCTACGAGCAGTACTTC.

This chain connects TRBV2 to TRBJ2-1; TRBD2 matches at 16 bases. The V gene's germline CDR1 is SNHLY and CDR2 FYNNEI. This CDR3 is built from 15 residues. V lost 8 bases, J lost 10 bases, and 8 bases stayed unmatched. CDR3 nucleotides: TGTGCCAGCGGGGGGACTAGCGGGAGGGCCTGGGAGCAGTTCTTC. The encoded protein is CASGGTSGRAWEQFF.

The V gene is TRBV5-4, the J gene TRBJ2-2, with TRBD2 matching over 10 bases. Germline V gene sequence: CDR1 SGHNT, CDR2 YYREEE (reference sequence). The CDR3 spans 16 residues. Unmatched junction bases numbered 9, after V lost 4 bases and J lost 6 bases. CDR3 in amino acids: CASSPLLAGAAGELFF. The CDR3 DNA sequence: TGTGCCAGCAGCCCCCTTCTAGCGGGAGCTGCCGGGGAGCTGTTTTTT.

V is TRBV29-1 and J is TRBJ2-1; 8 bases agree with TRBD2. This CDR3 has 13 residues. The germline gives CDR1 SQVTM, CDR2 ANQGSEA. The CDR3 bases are TGCAGTCTGGATAGCGGGGCCAGCAATGAGCAGTTCTTC. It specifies CSLDSGASNEQFF.

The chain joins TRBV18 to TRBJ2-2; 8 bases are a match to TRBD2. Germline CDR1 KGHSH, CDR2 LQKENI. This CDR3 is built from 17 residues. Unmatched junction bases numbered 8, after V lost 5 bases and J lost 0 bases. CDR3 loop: CASSVLGLATNTGELFF. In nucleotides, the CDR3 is TGTGCCAGCTCAGTGCTAGGACTAGCAACGAACACCGGGGAGCTGTTTTTT.

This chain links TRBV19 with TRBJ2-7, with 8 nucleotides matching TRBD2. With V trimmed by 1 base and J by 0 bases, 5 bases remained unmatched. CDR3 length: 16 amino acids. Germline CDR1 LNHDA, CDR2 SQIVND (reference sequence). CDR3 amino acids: CASSIAASGSSYEQYF. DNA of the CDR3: TGTGCCAGTAGTATAGCAGCTAGCGGGTCCTCCTACGAGCAGTACTTC.

CDR3 bases: TGTGCCAGCAGTTATACAGGGGGCGAGCAGTACTTC. Protein product: CASSYTGGEQYF. This sequence joins TRBV6-5 and TRBJ2-7; 8 bases map to TRBD1. This CDR3 comprises 12 residues. Germline CDR1 reads MNHEY; CDR2 reads SVGAGI. After removal of 3 bases from V and 6 bases from J, the junction contained 1 base not matched to a gene.

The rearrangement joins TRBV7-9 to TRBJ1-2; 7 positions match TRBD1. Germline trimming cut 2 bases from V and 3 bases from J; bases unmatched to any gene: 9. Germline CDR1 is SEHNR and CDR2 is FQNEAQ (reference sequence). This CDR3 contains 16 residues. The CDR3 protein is CASSLQRTGTDYGYTF. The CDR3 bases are TGTGCCAGCAGCTTACAAAGGACAGGTACCGACTATGGCTACACCTTC.

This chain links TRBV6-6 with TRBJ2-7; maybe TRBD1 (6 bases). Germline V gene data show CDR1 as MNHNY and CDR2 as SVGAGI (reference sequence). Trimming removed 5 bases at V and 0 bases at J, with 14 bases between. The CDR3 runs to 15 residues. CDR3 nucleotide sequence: TGTGCCAGCAGTGGACAGTCCGGCTCCTCCTACGAGCAGTACTTC. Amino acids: CASSGQSGSSYEQYF.

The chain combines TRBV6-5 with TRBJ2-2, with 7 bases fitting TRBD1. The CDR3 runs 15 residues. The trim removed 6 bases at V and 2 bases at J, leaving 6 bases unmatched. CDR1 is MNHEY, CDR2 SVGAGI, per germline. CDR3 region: CASRPDRVNTGELFF. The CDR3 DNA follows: TGTGCCAGCAGACCCGACAGGGTAAACACCGGGGAGCTGTTTTTT.

The CDR3 region has the DNA TGTGCCAGCAGCGCCCAGGACAGGGCGTCCTACGAGCAGTACTTC. Encoded protein: CASSAQDRASYEQYF. The genes are TRBV7-9 and TRBJ2-7; 8 bases are shared with TRBD1. The CDR3 is 15 residues long. V dropped 5 bases and J dropped 1; count of bases not matched to a gene: 7. CDR1 and CDR2 from the germline V gene are SEHNR and FQNEAQ (reference sequence).

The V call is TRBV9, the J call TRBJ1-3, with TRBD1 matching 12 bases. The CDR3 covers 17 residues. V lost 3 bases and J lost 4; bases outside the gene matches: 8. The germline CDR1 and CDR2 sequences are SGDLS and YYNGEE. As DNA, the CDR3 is TGTGCCAGCAGCGACCCGGGACAGGGGGCGGACGGAAACACCATATATTTT. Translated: CASSDPGQGADGNTIYF. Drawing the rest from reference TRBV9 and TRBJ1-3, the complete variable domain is DSGVTQTPKHLITATGQRVTLRCSPRSGDLSVYWYQQSLDQGLQFLIQYYNGEERAKGNILERFSAQQFPDLHSELNLSSLELGDSALYFCASSDPGQGADGNTIYFGEGSWLTVV.